Presented here are 28 T cell receptor beta chains from one specimen sequenced in a study of blood T cell repertoires in COVID-19. TCRdb's table, derived via immunoSEQ multiplex PCR, lists solely in-frame clones and lacks some. The sample contains 200,000 to 250,000 clones, around 89% of which appear only once. The sample taken for sequencing was PBMCs or T cells enriched from blood (not recorded which). The receptors here all came from a young man who had been exposed to COVID-19.

This rearrangement joins TRBV7-8 to TRBJ2-7; 10 bases match TRBD1. This CDR3 comprises 16 residues. Trimming removed 5 bases from V and 3 bases from J; junction bases left unmatched: 10. The germline gives CDR1 SGHVS, CDR2 FQNEAQ. CDR3 residues: CASSPTRTGGHYEQYF. The CDR3 DNA sequence: TGTGCCAGCAGCCCGACCCGGACAGGGGGGCACTACGAGCAGTACTTC.

The chain recombines TRBV29-1 with TRBJ2-5; 14 bases fit TRBD2. The CDR3 sequence is 14 residues long. Germline trimming cut 4 bases from V and 3 bases from J; bases unmatched to any gene: 1. Germline CDR1 SQVTM, CDR2 ANQGSEA. The CDR3 loop reads CSVVGLAGEETQYF. The CDR3 nucleotides are TGCAGCGTTGTGGGACTAGCGGGGGAAGAGACCCAGTACTTC.

The chain couples TRBV3-1 (or the pseudogene TRBV3-2) to TRBJ2-7; TRBD2 matches at 10 bases. The CDR3 covers 17 residues. J lost 5 bases, V lost 0 bases, and 10 bases had no gene match. Germline CDR1 is LGHDT and CDR2 is YNNKEL (reference sequence). CDR3 protein: CASSQDKLLAGINEQYF. The CDR3 DNA is TGTGCCAGCAGCCAAGATAAGTTACTAGCGGGGATTAACGAGCAGTACTTC.

This clone was seen once. The chain has TRBV5-1 and TRBJ1-2; D gene unclear. The germline CDR1 and CDR2 sequences are SGHRS and YFSETQ. The V and J ends lost 1 base and 7 bases respectively, with 11 bases between them. The CDR3 length is 13 residues. CDR3 DNA: TGCGCCAGCAGCTTGCCCTCCTCGGGTGGCTACACCTTC. Translating gives CASSLPSSGGYTF. Full variable domain (missing parts from reference TRBV5-1 and TRBJ1-2): KAGVTQTPRYLIKTRGQQVTLSCSPISGHRSVSWYQQTPGQGLQFLFEYFSETQRNKGNFPGRFSGRQFSNSRSEMNVSTLELGDSALYLCASSLPSSGGYTFGSGTRLTVV.

The chain recombines TRBV19 with TRBJ1-4, with D uncertain. Germline CDR1 LNHDA, CDR2 SQIVND (reference sequence). The CDR3 is 17 residues long. The germline V and J ends were trimmed by 6 bases and 8 bases, with 25 bases remaining between them. Here the CDR3 reads CASSPKVGLGEMEKLFF. The CDR3 DNA is TGTGCCAGTAGCCCCAAGGTCGGCCTAGGCGAGATGGAAAAACTGTTTTTT.

This clone was seen only once. The rearrangement links TRBV5-4 to TRBJ1-1; 7 nucleotides agree with TRBD1. CDR3 length equals 12 residues. With 2 bases clipped from V and 7 bases from J, the junction kept 2 bases outside the gene matches. CDR1 SGHNT and CDR2 YYREEE come from the germline V gene (reference sequence). Written as DNA, the CDR3 is TGTGCCAGCAGCTTAACAGGGGTTGAAGCTTTCTTT. Translation: CASSLTGVEAFF.

V is TRBV9 and J is TRBJ2-2; D unclear. V was shortened by 8 bases and J by 1 base, with 3 bases between the two germline ends. The CDR3 has 11 residues. CDR1 and CDR2 (germline): SGDLS, YYNGEE. CDR3: CASQNTGELFF. In DNA form, the CDR3 reads TGTGCCAGTCAGAACACCGGGGAGCTGTTTTTT.

This chain links TRBV18 with TRBJ1-4; D is perhaps TRBD1 (5 bases). The V gene lost 6 bases and the J gene lost 4 bases, with 12 bases spanning the gap. Germline CDR1 KGHSH, CDR2 LQKENI. The CDR3 extends over 14 amino acids. The chain's CDR3 is CASSEPGFNEKLFF. The CDR3 DNA follows: TGTGCCAGCTCCGAGCCAGGGTTTAATGAAAAACTGTTTTTT.

This sequence joins TRBV6-2 or TRBV6-3 and TRBJ1-2, with TRBD1 matching over 11 bases. This CDR3 spans 14 amino acids. Losses at the gene ends were 5 bases for V and 1 base for J; bases not matched to a gene: 0. In germline, CDR1 is MNHEY, CDR2 SVGEGT. The CDR3 sequence is CASSGTGGNYGYTF. Here the CDR3 DNA reads TGTGCCAGCAGTGGGACAGGGGGTAACTATGGCTACACCTTC.

This clone was counted once. The chain joins TRBV12-3 or TRBV12-4 to TRBJ2-7; TRBD1 agrees at 8 bases. Trimming at V came to 6 bases and at J to 3 bases, leaving 4 bases not matched to a gene. The CDR3 has 13 amino acids. CDR3 nucleotide sequence: TGTGCCAGCAGGACAGGGGCCGACTACGAGCAGTACTTC. Protein: CASRTGADYEQYF.

The chain has TRBV30 and TRBJ1-6; D call uncertain. Per germline, CDR1 GTSNPN and CDR2 SVGIG (reference sequence). Trimming shortened V by 0 bases and J by 8 bases, and 8 bases separated the two germline ends. The CDR3 has 13 amino acids. CDR3 sequence (DNA): TGTGCCTGGAGTGTTGAGGGCTATTCACCCCTCCACTTT. Amino acid sequence: CAWSVEGYSPLHF.

The rearrangement uses TRBV4-1 and TRBJ2-3, with D possibly TRBD2 on 6 matching bases. In germline, CDR1 is MGHRA, CDR2 YSYEKL. The CDR3 is 17 amino acids. V shed 0 bases and J shed 3 bases, with 16 bases lying between them. The CDR3 protein is CASSQETLALGTDTQYF. The CDR3 region has the DNA TGCGCCAGCAGCCAAGAGACCCTAGCGTTAGGGACAGATACGCAGTATTTT.

The rearrangement uses TRBV30 and TRBJ1-5; TRBD1 matches at 7 bases. The V segment lost 0 bases and the J segment 0 bases; nucleotides outside the gene matches: 8. The germline V gene encodes CDR1 GTSNPN and CDR2 SVGIG (reference sequence). This CDR3 comprises 17 residues. The CDR3 sequence: CAWSVRGDSYSNQPQHF. CDR3 DNA sequence: TGTGCCTGGAGTGTAAGGGGGGACAGCTATAGCAATCAGCCCCAGCATTTT.

This clone was detected only once. V gene TRBV12-3 or TRBV12-4 combines with J gene TRBJ2-7; D gene ambiguous. The V gene lost 2 bases and the J gene lost 5 bases, with 7 bases spanning the gap. There are 12 residues in the CDR3. CDR3 in amino acids: CASSLIRDEQYF. CDR3 sequence (DNA): TGTGCCAGCAGTTTAATTCGGGACGAGCAGTACTTC.

The chain joins TRBV10-3 to TRBJ2-5, with D possibly being TRBD1 (7 bases). Between the trimmed V and J ends, which lost 2 bases and 2 bases, there was a span of 15 bases. The germline V gene encodes CDR1 ENHRY and CDR2 SYGVKD. This CDR3 comprises 16 residues. CDR3 coding DNA: TGTGCCATCAGTGAGAATTCAGGGGGAGGTCAAGAGACCCAGTACTTC. This codes for CAISENSGGGQETQYF.

This clone was found a few times. The rearrangement joins TRBV2 to TRBJ2-4; weak D call: TRBD1 (5 bases). Germline V gene data show CDR1 as SNHLY and CDR2 as FYNNEI. This CDR3 is built from 14 residues. The V end lost 8 bases, the J end lost 0 bases, and 11 bases lay between the germline ends. The CDR3, as DNA: TGTGCCAGCGGGATGACAGTAGCCAAAAACATTCAGTACTTC. Amino acid sequence: CASGMTVAKNIQYF.

The chain has TRBV7-9 and TRBJ2-1; 9 bases line up with TRBD1. J gave up 4 bases and V 3 bases, and 16 bases lay outside the gene matches. CDR3 length equals 19 residues. In germline, CDR1 is SEHNR, CDR2 FQNEAQ (reference sequence). CDR3 in amino acids: CASSFPVPGEDRGYNEQFF. CDR3 DNA: TGTGCCAGCAGCTTCCCGGTTCCAGGGGAGGACAGGGGTTACAATGAGCAGTTCTTC. Drawing the rest from reference TRBV7-9 and TRBJ2-1, the complete variable domain is DTGVSQNPRHKITKRGQNVTFRCDPISEHNRLYWYRQTLGQGPEFLTYFQNEAQLEKSRLLSDRFSAERPKGSFSTLEIQRTEQGDSAMYLCASSFPVPGEDRGYNEQFFGPGTRLTVL.

This clone was picked up one time. The CDR3 sequence: CASSLTSGDTQYF. The CDR3 DNA reads as TGTGCCAGCAGCTTAACCTCCGGGGATACGCAGTATTTT. The rearrangement joins TRBV7-9 to TRBJ2-3; the D is unclear. CDR1 SEHNR and CDR2 FQNEAQ come from the germline V gene (reference sequence). The CDR3 contains 13 residues. V lost 2 bases and J 6 bases, leaving 9 bases between the germline ends. Full variable domain (missing parts from reference TRBV7-9 and TRBJ2-3): DTGVSQNPRHKITKRGQNVTFRCDPISEHNRLYWYRQTLGQGPEFLTYFQNEAQLEKSRLLSDRFSAERPKGSFSTLEIQRTEQGDSAMYLCASSLTSGDTQYFGPGTRLTVL.

The chain is built from TRBV6-1 and TRBJ1-2, with a tentative D call TRBD1 (6 bases). The germline V gene has CDR1 MNHNS and CDR2 SASEGT. V was pared by 3 bases and J by 5 bases, with 19 bases between. This CDR3 region has 16 residues. The CDR3 coding sequence is TGTGCCAGCAGTGATAAGGACAGACAGGAGTTGTATGGCTACACCTTC. As protein: CASSDKDRQELYGYTF.

The rearrangement uses TRBV18 and TRBJ2-5; 7 bases match TRBD2. Unmatched junction bases numbered 16, after V lost 1 base and J lost 2 bases. Germline-derived CDR1 and CDR2 are KGHSH and LQKENI. The CDR3 is 19 amino acids. The CDR3 DNA reads TGTGCCAGCTCACCACGGCCCTCAACCGGGACTACAAGACAAGAGACCCAGTACTTC. Protein: CASSPRPSTGTTRQETQYF.

This rearrangement joins TRBV4-2 to TRBJ1-5; the match to TRBD1 covers 9 bases. CDR1 is LGHNA and CDR2 is YNFKEQ in the germline V gene. V was pared by 4 bases and J by 6 bases, with 7 bases of the junction left unmatched. The CDR3 spans 15 residues. The CDR3 DNA reads TGTGCCAGCAGCCTGCGGGACAGGGATTTTCAGCCCCAGCATTTT. Protein product: CASSLRDRDFQPQHF.

The chain couples TRBV6-2 or TRBV6-3 to TRBJ2-7; D gene ambiguous. This CDR3 region has 16 residues. Per germline, CDR1 MNHEY and CDR2 SVGEGT. The ends were cut back, 0 bases at V and 5 bases at J, with 17 bases in the middle. This CDR3 is CASSYSSLPGRDEQYF. The CDR3 nucleotides read TGTGCCAGCAGTTACTCGTCGCTACCCGGTCGTGACGAGCAGTACTTC.

This clone was detected only once. V usage is TRBV4-2 and J usage is TRBJ2-3, with TRBD1 as a possible D gene (5 bases). Trimming shortened V by 0 bases and J by 1 base, and 5 bases separated the two germline ends. The germline V gene encodes CDR1 LGHNA and CDR2 YNFKEQ. CDR3 length: 14 residues. The CDR3 region has the DNA TGTGCCAGCAGCCAAGACAGGGGCACAGATACGCAGTATTTT. Protein: CASSQDRGTDTQYF.

J is TRBJ2-3 and V is TRBV15; D is possibly TRBD2 (5 bases). This CDR3 contains 12 residues. The V and J ends lost 1 base and 15 bases respectively, with 14 bases between them. CDR1 is LNHNV and CDR2 is YYDKDF in the germline V gene (reference sequence). CDR3 DNA: TGTGCCACCAGCAGAGCAGAGGGTGCCCAATATTTT. It encodes CATSRAEGAQYF.

The chain combines TRBV7-8 with TRBJ1-4; weak D call: TRBD1 (6 bases). Between the trimmed V and J ends, which lost 8 bases and 2 bases, there was a span of 15 bases. The CDR3 runs 15 residues. Germline V lookup: CDR1 SGHVS, CDR2 FQNEAQ. The CDR3 protein is CASSATGPTNEKLFF. The CDR3 nucleotides read TGTGCCAGCTCGGCTACAGGGCCGACTAATGAAAAACTGTTTTTT. Using reference TRBV7-8 and TRBJ1-4 for the parts outside the CDR3, the full variable domain is GAGVSQSPRYKVAKRGQDVALRCDPISGHVSLFWYQQALGQGPEFLTYFQNEAQLDKSGLPSDRFFAERPEGSVSTLKIQRTQQEDSAVYLCASSATGPTNEKLFFGSGTQLSVL.

The chain couples TRBV19 to TRBJ1-2; no definite D call. The germline gives CDR1 LNHDA, CDR2 SQIVND (reference sequence). CDR3 length: 14 amino acids. Trimming shortened V by 9 bases and J by 9 bases, and 23 bases separated the two germline ends. Written as DNA, the CDR3 is TGTGCCAGCCGTACCGCGGGTAACAGAATGAGCTACACCTTC. Its translation: CASRTAGNRMSYTF. Supplemented by reference TRBV19 and TRBJ1-2, the full variable domain reads DGGITQSPKYLFRKEGQNVTLSCEQNLNHDAMYWYRQDPGQGLRLIYYSQIVNDFQKGDIAEGYSVSREKKESFPLTVTSAQKNPTAFYLCASRTAGNRMSYTFGSGTRLTVV.

The gene calls are TRBV27 and TRBJ2-1; 9 nucleotides line up with TRBD2. This CDR3 has 14 residues. The junction had 6 bases not matched to a gene; V was cut back by 6 bases and J by 6 bases. Per the germline V gene, CDR1 is MNHEY and CDR2 is SMNVEV (reference sequence). The CDR3 coding sequence is TGTGCCAGCAGCATTGGCGGGGGGGTCAATGAGCAGTTCTTC. It is translated as CASSIGGGVNEQFF.

This clone was seen a few times. The rearrangement joins TRBV27 to TRBJ2-7; the match to TRBD1 covers 10 bases. The CDR3 loop spans 14 amino acids. The V segment lost 5 bases and the J segment 6 bases; nucleotides outside the gene matches: 7. CDR1 is MNHEY, CDR2 SMNVEV, per germline (reference sequence). CDR3 nucleotide sequence: TGTGCCAGCAGTGAACCGGGACAGGGGCTCGAGCAGTACTTC. Translating it yields CASSEPGQGLEQYF.